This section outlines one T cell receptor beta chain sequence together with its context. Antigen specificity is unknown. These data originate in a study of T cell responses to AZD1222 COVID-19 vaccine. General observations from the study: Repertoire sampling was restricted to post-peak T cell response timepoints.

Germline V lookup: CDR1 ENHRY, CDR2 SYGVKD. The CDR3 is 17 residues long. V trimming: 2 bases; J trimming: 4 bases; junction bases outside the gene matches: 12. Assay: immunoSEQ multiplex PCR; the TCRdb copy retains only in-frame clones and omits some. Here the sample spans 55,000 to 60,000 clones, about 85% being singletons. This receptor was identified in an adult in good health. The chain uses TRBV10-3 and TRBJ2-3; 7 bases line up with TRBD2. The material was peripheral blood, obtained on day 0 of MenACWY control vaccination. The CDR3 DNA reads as TGTGCCATCAGTGAGGGAAAAGGGGCTAGCGGAGCAGATACGCAGTATTTT. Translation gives CAISEGKGASGADTQYF.